Presented here are 31 T cell receptor beta chains from one specimen sequenced in a study of blood T cells in healthy people across ages. A second roughly 7 to 11 cycle PCR used barcoded and J-beta primers. MiXCR was run by TCRdb on the 5' RACE reads, yielding one entry per CDR3 protein. The sample contains some 1.4 million distinct CDR3 sequences, approximately 42% of which appear only once. Sequenced material: blood. These receptors all stem from a woman in her late teens or twenties in good health.

V gene TRBV29-1 combines with J gene TRBJ2-3, with TRBD1 matching over 8 bases. Germline trimming cut 8 bases from V and 7 bases from J; bases unmatched to any gene: 11. The CDR3 is 13 amino acids. CDR1 is SQVTM, CDR2 ANQGSEA, per germline. The CDR3 region is CSFTDRGQNTQYF. The CDR3 coding sequence is TGCAGCTTCACCGACAGGGGTCAGAATACGCAGTATTTT.

This clonotype was observed a handful of times. This chain connects TRBV20-1 to TRBJ2-3; D gene uncertain. This CDR3 comprises 13 residues. From germline, CDR1 is DFQATT and CDR2 SNEGSKA (reference sequence). Trimming pared 5 bases from V and 1 base from J, leaving 10 bases between. The CDR3 protein is CSAVGSGTDTQYF. The CDR3 nucleotides read TGCAGTGCTGTTGGGTCGGGCACAGATACGCAGTATTTT.

This clonotype was found a few times. The V call is TRBV20-1, the J call TRBJ2-1; 8 bases align to TRBD1. V lost 4 bases and J lost 7; bases outside the gene matches: 12. Germline CDR1 and CDR2: DFQATT and SNEGSKA (reference sequence). This CDR3 is built from 15 residues. The CDR3 here is CSAITGGIILNEQFF. In DNA, the CDR3 is TGCAGTGCTATCACAGGGGGAATTATTTTAAATGAGCAGTTCTTC.

The V call is TRBV20-1, the J call TRBJ2-1, with TRBD2 as a possible D gene (5 bases). The CDR3 extends over 14 amino acids. V lost 2 bases and J 6 bases, leaving 14 bases between the germline ends. Per the germline V gene, CDR1 is DFQATT and CDR2 is SNEGSKA (reference sequence). The CDR3 sequence: CSARSSRGSNEQFF. CDR3 in DNA: TGCAGTGCTAGAAGTAGCCGAGGGTCCAATGAGCAGTTCTTC.

This chain links TRBV27 with TRBJ2-2, with D unclear. With 0 bases removed from V and 7 bases from J, the gap between germline ends came to 15 bases. This CDR3 is 16 amino acids long. Germline loops: CDR1 MNHEY, CDR2 SMNVEV (reference sequence). In DNA form, the CDR3 reads TGTGCCAGCAGTTTATCACCTGGGTTTTACATCGGGGAGCTGTTTTTT. This gives the protein CASSLSPGFYIGELFF.

The chain has TRBV7-9 and TRBJ2-7; weak D call: TRBD1 (6 bases). CDR1 is SEHNR, CDR2 FQNEAQ, per germline (reference sequence). The CDR3 has 16 amino acids. V lost 4 bases to trimming and J lost 3 bases, with 19 bases between them. CDR3 protein: CASSSSAVDRNYEQYF. The CDR3 region has the DNA TGTGCCAGCAGCTCCTCTGCAGTCGACAGGAACTACGAGCAGTACTTC.

The chain links TRBV10-3 to TRBJ1-1, with a tentative D call TRBD1 (5 bases). This CDR3 region has 14 residues. Germline loops: CDR1 ENHRY, CDR2 SYGVKD. Trimming took 0 bases from V and 10 from J, leaving 15 bases between them. For the CDR3, the DNA is TGTGCCATCAGTGAGTCTCGTGGAAACGGGGGAGCTTTCTTT. As protein: CAISESRGNGGAFF.

This clonotype was found a few times. This chain connects TRBV4-1 to TRBJ1-1; perhaps TRBD1 as D (5 bases). The CDR3 runs 16 residues. Trimming shortened V by 4 bases and J by 6 bases, and 21 bases separated the two germline ends. Germline V gene lookup returns CDR1 MGHRA and CDR2 YSYEKL. CDR3 sequence reads: CASSPGGAALNAEAFF. The CDR3 DNA follows: TGCGCCAGCAGCCCCGGAGGGGCCGCCTTAAACGCTGAAGCTTTCTTT.

This clonotype has at least ten counts. The chain links TRBV6-1 to TRBJ2-5; the D gene is possibly TRBD1 (6 bases). The J call could be wrong; TRBJ2-7 is a better fit for the DNA end. The CDR3 has 15 residues. Germline V gene sequence: CDR1 MNHNS, CDR2 SASEGT. The DNA for the CDR3 is TGTGCCAGCAGTGAGATATTATTGGCAGGGGCCGAGCAGTACTTC. Translation: CASSEILLAGAEQYF.

The chain employs TRBV20-1 and TRBJ2-1, with TRBD2 identical over 8 bases. The CDR3 has 15 amino acids. V dropped 4 bases and J dropped 8; count of bases not matched to a gene: 13. Germline loops: CDR1 DFQATT, CDR2 SNEGSKA (reference sequence). The CDR3 DNA reads TGCAGTGCTACAGACGTCGGGAGGGCAGAGGATGAGCAGTTCTTC. This sequence encodes CSATDVGRAEDEQFF.

This clonotype showed up just a few times. The gene calls are TRBV10-3 and TRBJ2-3; D may correspond to TRBD1 or TRBD2 (6 bases each). The germline gives CDR1 ENHRY, CDR2 SYGVKD. The ends were cut back, 4 bases at V and 4 bases at J, with 21 bases in the middle. The CDR3 has 17 amino acids. The CDR3 reads CAISGIGGGRRSDTQYF. The CDR3 nucleotides read TGTGCCATCAGTGGGATCGGGGGCGGCCGTAGATCAGATACGCAGTATTTT.

The table lists this clonotype with a few counts. The rearrangement uses TRBV28 and TRBJ2-7; D is possibly TRBD2 (6 bases). Germline V CDR1 and CDR2: MDHEN, SYDVKM. Deletions cut 1 base from V and 2 bases from J, with 21 bases between. The CDR3 covers 18 residues. CDR3 DNA: TGTGCCAGCAGTTTATCTGGCGGGAAGGGGTATTCCACCTACGAGCAGTACTTC. Translated: CASSLSGGKGYSTYEQYF.

In its sample, this clonotype was seen many times. This chain links TRBV10-3 with TRBJ2-5; D ambiguous. Germline lookup yields CDR1 ENHRY and CDR2 SYGVKD. V dropped 5 bases and J dropped 3 bases, with 13 bases sitting between them. This CDR3 contains 14 residues. This CDR3 reads CAISRRLTEETQYF. In nucleotides, the CDR3 is TGTGCCATCAGTCGAAGACTGACGGAAGAGACCCAGTACTTC.

The chain has TRBV10-3 and TRBJ2-7; D possibly matches TRBD1 or TRBD2 (5 bases each). Germline CDR1 is ENHRY and CDR2 is SYGVKD. There are 14 residues in the CDR3. Trimming took off 2 bases at V and 2 bases at J, with 10 bases between the two ends. The CDR3 region is CAISEGDLTYEQYF. CDR3 sequence (DNA): TGTGCCATCAGTGAGGGGGACCTAACCTACGAGCAGTACTTC.

V usage is TRBV10-3 and J usage is TRBJ2-4; 7 bases agree with TRBD1. CDR1 is ENHRY, CDR2 SYGVKD, per germline. J lost 13 bases, V lost 11 bases, and 14 bases had no gene match. This CDR3 region has 12 residues. The CDR3 DNA reads TGTGCCTGCAGACGGGACAGCTCGCGGCAGTACTTC. Amino acids: CACRRDSSRQYF.

The chain links TRBV7-9 to TRBJ2-5; 9 bases are a match to TRBD2. The germline gives CDR1 SEHNR, CDR2 FQNEAQ (reference sequence). The CDR3 totals 15 residues. The V gene end was trimmed by 2 bases and the J gene end by 2 bases; junction bases not matched to a gene: 3. CDR3 sequence: CASSLITSGQETQYF. In nucleotides, the CDR3 is TGTGCCAGCAGCTTAATCACTAGCGGGCAAGAGACCCAGTACTTC.

The chain joins TRBV12-3 or TRBV12-4 to TRBJ1-1; 9 nucleotides match TRBD1. The CDR3 is 15 amino acids. Germline trimming cut 7 bases from V and 1 base from J; bases unmatched to any gene: 7. The CDR3 sequence: CASTSRTGANTEAFF. The DNA of the CDR3 is TGTGCCAGCACCTCCCGGACAGGGGCGAACACTGAAGCTTTCTTT.

The chain links TRBV15 to TRBJ2-1; TRBD1 matches 8 bases. J gave up 0 bases and V 4 bases, and 2 bases lay outside the gene matches. There are 15 residues in the CDR3. Germline CDR1 and CDR2: LNHNV and YYDKDF (reference sequence). CDR3 in DNA: TGTGCCACCAGCATTGACAGGGGCTCCTACAATGAGCAGTTCTTC. Translation: CATSIDRGSYNEQFF.

This clonotype was observed a handful of times. J is TRBJ1-1 and V is TRBV25-1; D might be TRBD1 (6 bases). Germline V gives CDR1 MGHDK, CDR2 SYGVNS. The CDR3 loop spans 14 amino acids. V dropped 8 bases and J dropped 3 bases, with 16 bases sitting between them. CDR3 in amino acids: CASAMGGAHTEAFF. DNA of the CDR3: TGTGCCAGCGCTATGGGGGGGGCACACACTGAAGCTTTCTTT.

In the case of this clonotype: Sequence at one end of the junction differs from germline and may be a read error. The rearrangement joins TRBV6-6 to TRBJ2-5; D remains ambiguous. CDR1 and CDR2 (germline): MNHNY, SVGAGI (reference sequence). CDR3 length: 14 residues. The CDR3 sequence is CASSETTPYNEQYF. CDR3 nucleotide sequence: TGCGCCAGCAGTGAGACGACCCCATACAATGAGCAGTACTTC.

The V and J genes are TRBV6-1 and TRBJ2-3; D may be TRBD2 (7 bases). CDR3 length: 14 amino acids. V shed 8 bases and J shed 4 bases, with 16 bases lying between them. Per the germline V gene, CDR1 is MNHNS and CDR2 is SASEGT. The CDR3 loop reads CASGAGASPDTQYF. CDR3 DNA sequence: TGTGCCAGCGGGGCGGGGGCATCGCCAGATACGCAGTATTTT.

This clonotype was picked up a small number of times. The rearrangement uses TRBV2 and TRBJ2-3; 9 bases align to TRBD1. V lost 10 bases to trimming and J lost 0 bases; unmatched junction nucleotides: 11. The length of the CDR3 is 16 residues. The germline V gene has CDR1 SNHLY and CDR2 FYNNEI. The CDR3 here is CATSAGTGHSTDTQYF. CDR3 coding DNA: TGTGCCACCTCAGCCGGGACAGGGCATAGCACAGATACGCAGTATTTT.

The chain carries TRBV28 and TRBJ2-7; D is perhaps TRBD1 (6 bases). In germline, CDR1 is MDHEN, CDR2 SYDVKM. The germline V and J ends were trimmed by 11 bases and 6 bases, with 17 bases remaining between them. This CDR3 has 12 amino acids. DNA for the CDR3: TGTGCCGCTACCGGGACACCTTCCGAGCAGTACTTC. Amino acids: CAATGTPSEQYF.

This clonotype has more than one count but fewer than ten. The genes are TRBV4-2 and TRBJ2-1; D unresolved. The V and J ends lost 4 bases and 3 bases respectively, with 10 bases between them. There are 14 residues in the CDR3. CDR1 is LGHNA, CDR2 YNFKEQ, per germline. The CDR3 DNA sequence: TGTGCCAGCAGCCCTAGACTCGGCTACAATGAGCAGTTCTTC. Translation gives CASSPRLGYNEQFF.

J is TRBJ2-7 and V is TRBV27; 7 nucleotides match TRBD2. Germline loops: CDR1 MNHEY, CDR2 SMNVEV (reference sequence). V was clipped by 0 bases and J by 7 bases; unmatched bases: 9. The CDR3 has 15 residues. CDR3 amino acids: CASSLSRLAVNEQYF. The CDR3 DNA reads TGTGCCAGCAGTTTATCGCGGCTAGCGGTCAATGAGCAGTACTTC.

This clonotype occurred a few times. The V call is TRBV20-1, the J call TRBJ2-3; TRBD1 agrees at 9 bases. Germline values: CDR1 DFQATT, CDR2 SNEGSKA (reference sequence). Unmatched junction bases numbered 6, after V lost 5 bases and J lost 3 bases. This CDR3 comprises 14 residues. The CDR3 region is CSAQDRGRTDTQYF. In nucleotides, the CDR3 is TGCAGTGCTCAGGACAGGGGAAGGACAGATACGCAGTATTTT.

The rearrangement joins TRBV7-2 to TRBJ1-1; 7 bases align to TRBD1. The CDR3 totals 17 residues. V shed 0 bases, J shed 6 bases, and the junction held 13 bases outside the gene matches. In germline, CDR1 is SGHTA, CDR2 FQGNSA. CDR3 bases: TGTGCCAGCAGCTTAGCATACCCGGGCAGGGGGAGGTCTGAAGCTTTCTTT. It yields the protein CASSLAYPGRGRSEAFF. The full variable domain, with the rest looked up from reference TRBV7-2 and TRBJ1-1, is GAGVSQSPSNKVTEKGKDVELRCDPISGHTALYWYRQSLGQGLEFLIYFQGNSAPDKSGLPSDRFSAERTGGSVSTLTIQRTQQEDSAVYLCASSLAYPGRGRSEAFFGQGTRLTVV.

V and J are TRBV11-2 and TRBJ2-2; D gene uncertain. Looked up from germline, CDR1 is SGHAT and CDR2 is FQNNGV. This CDR3 spans 12 amino acids. With 2 bases removed from V and 6 bases from J, the gap between germline ends came to 4 bases. DNA for the CDR3: TGTGCCAGCAGCTTAAACCCCGGGGAGCTGTTTTTT. Its protein product is CASSLNPGELFF.

This chain joins TRBV12-3 or TRBV12-4 and TRBJ2-1; the D is unclear. The closer fit of TRBJ2-7 to the DNA end suggests the J call may be wrong. The CDR3 has 14 amino acids. The CDR3 region has the DNA TGTGCCAGCGGGCCATTAGATTCCTACAATGAGCAGTACTTC. Its translation is CASGPLDSYNEQYF.

This clonotype was seen only once. The chain couples TRBV2 to TRBJ1-2; D remains ambiguous. The germline V gene has CDR1 SNHLY and CDR2 FYNNEI. V lost 7 bases to trimming and J lost 1 base, with 10 bases between them. This CDR3 has 13 amino acids. The CDR3 DNA is TGTGCCAGCAAAGTAGGCAGTAACTATGGCTACACCTTC. Translation: CASKVGSNYGYTF. The variable domain in full, with the rest retrieved from reference TRBV2 and TRBJ1-2, is EPEVTQTPSHQVTQMGQEVILRCVPISNHLYFYWYRQILGQKVEFLVSFYNNEISEKSEIFDDQFSVERPDGSNFTLKIRSTKLEDSAMYFCASKVGSNYGYTFGSGTRLTVV.

In its sample, this clonotype was seen a few times. The gene calls are TRBV14 and TRBJ1-6, with D maybe TRBD1 (5 bases). CDR1 is SGHDN, CDR2 FVKESK, per germline. Trimming took off 4 bases at V and 0 bases at J, with 7 bases between the two ends. This CDR3 has 15 amino acids. The CDR3 spells CASSRGSSYNSPLHF. DNA of the CDR3: TGTGCCAGCAGCCGGGGGAGCTCCTATAATTCACCCCTCCACTTT.